This TCR beta chain was obtained from a study of cytomegalovirus exposure and HLA in healthy donors. Study-level background: From HLA-typed donors, an early data release held tens of millions of unique TCRs. Notes on the study in general: Cytomegalovirus status was reportedly diagnosed by the classifier with high sensitivity and specificity. Associated with cytomegalovirus, according to the listing, were 150 to 200 TCR beta chains.

PCR amplification relied on 60 Vbeta primers (plus 13 Jbeta primers). The data were produced by immunoSEQ multiplex PCR, yet TCRdb's version contains in-frame clones alone and is incomplete. This table holds some 190,000 clones, 77% found once. The CDR3 has 14 amino acids. Germline values: CDR1 SGDLS, CDR2 YYNGEE. J gave up 5 bases and V 4 bases, and 3 bases lay outside the gene matches. A note on this clone: Its antigen is not known.

This sequence originates from a man aged 18 to 35 in good health and CMV-seronegative. What was sequenced was PBMCs. The V and J genes are TRBV9 and TRBJ1-4; 9 bases fit TRBD1. The DNA for the CDR3 is TGTGCCAGCAGCCGGGACAGGGCGAATGAAAAACTGTTTTTT. Translation: CASSRDRANEKLFF.